A selection of T cell receptor beta chains follows, all from one sample in a study of identical twins. TCRdb processed the 5' RACE reads anew with MiXCR; each CDR3 protein has one entry. Of 500,000 to 600,000 distinct CDR3 sequences listed, around 20% are singletons. These data were likewise used in another study, on T cells expressing NK-cell markers.

Sequencing input: CD4+ T cells sorted from blood. The receptors here all came from a woman aged 18-29 years in good health. CDR3s include the opening cysteine and the closing phenylalanine or tryptophan. The order of the fields is clone size, V gene, J gene, D gene, CDR3 protein, CDR3 DNA. The D gene is left open where the match is weak. Size tells how often a clone was seen (once, few, many) or the class of an expanded clone, and some rows leave it out.

clone size: few; V gene: TRBV20-1; J gene: TRBJ1-2; D gene: NA; CDR3 protein: CSASDGRVGYTF; CDR3 DNA: TGCAGTGCCTCCGATGGGAGGGTTGGCTACACCTTC
clone size: NA; V gene: TRBV5-5; J gene: TRBJ2-7; D gene: TRBD1; CDR3 protein: CASSSWPRDRVPYEQYF; CDR3 DNA: TGTGCCAGCAGCTCCTGGCCCCGGGACAGGGTCCCCTACGAGCAGTACTTC
clone size: many; V gene: TRBV29-1; J gene: TRBJ1-1; D gene: NA; CDR3 protein: CSVVFSQGAEAFF; CDR3 DNA: TGCAGCGTTGTGTTCTCACAGGGAGCTGAAGCTTTCTTT
clone size: NA; V gene: TRBV5-1; J gene: TRBJ2-1; D gene: TRBD2; CDR3 protein: CASSPRTSGRAGYNEQFF; CDR3 DNA: TGCGCCAGCAGCCCGAGGACTAGCGGGAGGGCCGGGTACAATGAGCAGTTCTTC
clone size: few; V gene: TRBV7-9; J gene: TRBJ1-1; D gene: NA; CDR3 protein: CASSAGRGAGNTEAFF; CDR3 DNA: TGTGCCAGCAGCGCTGGACGGGGGGCAGGGAACACTGAAGCTTTCTTT
clone size: NA; V gene: TRBV20-1; J gene: TRBJ1-1; D gene: NA; CDR3 protein: CSASQNTEAFF; CDR3 DNA: TGCAGTGCTAGTCAGAACACTGAAGCTTTCTTT
clone size: NA; V gene: TRBV27; J gene: TRBJ2-2; D gene: NA; CDR3 protein: CASRGLRGPGELFF; CDR3 DNA: TGTGCCAGCAGAGGACTGAGGGGACCCGGGGAGCTGTTTTTT
clone size: many; V gene: TRBV20-1; J gene: TRBJ1-1; D gene: NA; CDR3 protein: CSAEGNTEAFF; CDR3 DNA: TGCAGCGCCGAGGGGAACACTGAAGCTTTCTTT
clone size: few; V gene: TRBV7-9; J gene: TRBJ2-1; D gene: NA; CDR3 protein: CASSSPGGPYNEQFF; CDR3 DNA: TGTGCCAGCAGCTCTCCGGGCGGACCCTACAATGAGCAGTTCTTC
clone size: NA; V gene: TRBV10-3; J gene: TRBJ2-2; D gene: TRBD1; CDR3 protein: CAIRDRGINTGELFF; CDR3 DNA: TGTGCCATCAGGGACAGGGGGATTAACACCGGGGAGCTGTTTTTT
clone size: NA; V gene: TRBV6-1; J gene: TRBJ1-6; D gene: TRBD1; CDR3 protein: CVSGTGLTSYNSPLHF; CDR3 DNA: TGTGTCTCCGGGACAGGACTTACCTCCTATAATTCACCCCTCCACTTT
clone size: few; V gene: TRBV10-3; J gene: TRBJ1-3; D gene: NA; CDR3 protein: CAISRRQAQSGNTIYF; CDR3 DNA: TGTGCCATCAGCCGAAGACAGGCTCAATCTGGAAACACCATATATTTT
clone size: NA; V gene: TRBV24-1; J gene: TRBJ2-3; D gene: TRBD2; CDR3 protein: CATGTSASTDTQYF; CDR3 DNA: TGTGCCACGGGGACTAGCGCTAGCACAGATACGCAGTATTTT
clone size: many; V gene: TRBV29-1; J gene: TRBJ2-5; D gene: NA; CDR3 protein: CSVVHPSEETQYF; CDR3 DNA: TGCAGCGTTGTTCATCCCTCGGAAGAGACCCAGTACTTC
clone size: NA; V gene: TRBV9; J gene: TRBJ2-7; D gene: NA; CDR3 protein: CASSVAGTPTYEQYF; CDR3 DNA: TGTGCCAGCAGCGTTGCCGGGACTCCGACGTACGAGCAGTACTTC
clone size: NA; V gene: TRBV9; J gene: TRBJ2-1; D gene: TRBD2; CDR3 protein: CASSKRGLAAGGWANEQFF; CDR3 DNA: TGTGCCAGCAGCAAGAGGGGCCTAGCGGCGGGGGGTTGGGCCAATGAGCAGTTCTTC
clone size: once; V gene: TRBV25-1; J gene: TRBJ2-1; D gene: NA; CDR3 protein: CASGKVGGSYNEQFF; CDR3 DNA: TGTGCCAGCGGAAAGGTTGGCGGGTCCTACAATGAGCAGTTCTTC
clone size: NA; V gene: TRBV10-3; J gene: TRBJ1-1; D gene: NA; CDR3 protein: CAISERGSDTEAFF; CDR3 DNA: TGTGCCATCAGTGAAAGGGGCTCGGACACTGAAGCTTTCTTT
clone size: NA; V gene: TRBV7-9; J gene: TRBJ2-7; D gene: NA; CDR3 protein: CASSKGFSYEQYF; CDR3 DNA: TGTGCCAGCAGTAAAGGTTTCTCCTACGAGCAGTACTTC
clone size: few; V gene: TRBV10-3; J gene: TRBJ2-1; D gene: TRBD2; CDR3 protein: CAISPLAGGAYNEQFF; CDR3 DNA: TGTGCCATCAGTCCTCTGGCGGGAGGTGCGTACAATGAGCAGTTCTTC
clone size: NA; V gene: TRBV5-3; J gene: TRBJ2-2; D gene: NA; CDR3 protein: CARSPDYSFTGELFF; CDR3 DNA: TGTGCCAGAAGCCCCGATTACAGCTTCACCGGGGAGCTGTTTTTT
clone size: once; V gene: TRBV18; J gene: TRBJ1-1; D gene: TRBD1; CDR3 protein: CASLPQGVNTEAFF; CDR3 DNA: TGTGCCAGCTTACCACAGGGGGTGAACACTGAAGCTTTCTTT
clone size: once; V gene: TRBV20-1; J gene: TRBJ2-1; D gene: TRBD2; CDR3 protein: CSARDRRGGDNEQFF; CDR3 DNA: TGCAGTGCTAGAGATCGAAGGGGAGGGGACAATGAGCAGTTCTTC
clone size: NA; V gene: TRBV7-9; J gene: TRBJ2-1; D gene: NA; CDR3 protein: CASVFWDLNLNEQFF; CDR3 DNA: TGTGCCAGCGTCTTCTGGGACCTCAACTTAAATGAGCAGTTCTTC
clone size: NA; V gene: TRBV9; J gene: TRBJ2-7; D gene: NA; CDR3 protein: CASSPRPRTNYEQYF; CDR3 DNA: TGTGCCAGCAGCCCACGCCCTCGAACAAACTACGAGCAGTACTTC
clone size: few; V gene: TRBV11-2; J gene: TRBJ2-7; D gene: NA; CDR3 protein: CASSPRAGTHYEQYF; CDR3 DNA: TGTGCCAGCAGCCCGCGGGCCGGGACCCATTACGAGCAGTACTTC
clone size: NA; V gene: TRBV7-3; J gene: TRBJ2-5; D gene: NA; CDR3 protein: CASSFTREGTQYF; CDR3 DNA: TGTGCCAGCAGCTTTACCCGGGAAGGTACCCAGTACTTC
clone size: NA; V gene: TRBV2; J gene: TRBJ2-5; D gene: NA; CDR3 protein: CASSAELLETQYF; CDR3 DNA: TGTGCCAGCAGTGCAGAGTTGTTAGAGACCCAGTACTTC
clone size: NA; V gene: TRBV6-5; J gene: TRBJ2-7; D gene: NA; CDR3 protein: CASSSLLPPYEQYF; CDR3 DNA: TGTGCCAGCAGTTCCCTTCTACCCCCCTACGAGCAGTACTTC
clone size: few; V gene: TRBV20-1; J gene: TRBJ1-2; D gene: NA; CDR3 protein: CSARIGTGGGYTF; CDR3 DNA: TGCAGTGCCCGAATCGGGACTGGTGGAGGCTACACCTTC
clone size: many; V gene: TRBV4-3; J gene: TRBJ2-3; D gene: NA; CDR3 protein: CASSQSIRDTQYF; CDR3 DNA: TGCGCCAGCAGCCAATCTATTCGGGATACGCAGTATTTT
clone size: few; V gene: TRBV29-1; J gene: TRBJ2-7; D gene: NA; CDR3 protein: CSVDRGREQYF; CDR3 DNA: TGCAGCGTTGACCGGGGTCGCGAGCAGTACTTC